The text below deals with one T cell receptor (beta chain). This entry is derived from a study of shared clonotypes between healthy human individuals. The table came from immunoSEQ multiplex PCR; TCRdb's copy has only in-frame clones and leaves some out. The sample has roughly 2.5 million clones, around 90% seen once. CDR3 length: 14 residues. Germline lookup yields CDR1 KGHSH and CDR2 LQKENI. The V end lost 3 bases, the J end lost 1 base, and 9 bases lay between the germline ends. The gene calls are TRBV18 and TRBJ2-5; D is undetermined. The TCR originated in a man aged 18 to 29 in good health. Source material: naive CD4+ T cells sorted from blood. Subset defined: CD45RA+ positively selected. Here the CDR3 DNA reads TGTGCCAGCTCACCCGCGGCCTTCCAAGAGACCCAGTACTTC. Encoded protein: CASSPAAFQETQYF.